This T cell receptor beta chain was profiled in a study of glioma-infiltrating T cells. The iRepertoire nested amplicon-rescue multiplex PCR amplified TCR alpha and beta CDR3s from RNA. In TCRdb, the multiplex PCR reads were re-called with MiXCR into one record per CDR3 protein. The sample has more than 95,000 distinct CDR3 sequences, less than 30% seen once; the top ten hold approximately 46%. V was trimmed by 7 bases and J by 0 bases, leaving 19 bases between them. The CDR3 length is 17 residues. Germline CDR1 reads SEHNR; CDR2 reads FQNEAQ (reference sequence). This clonotype was recorded a few times.

The sample was glioma tissue, nonneoplastic brain tissue, or PBMCs (not recorded which). The chain is built from TRBV7-9 and TRBJ2-1; TRBD2 might be the D (5 bases). This clonotype was sampled from a human donor with low-grade glioma or glioblastoma, undergoing nonglioma brain surgery, or in good health (not recorded which). The CDR3 DNA reads TGTGCCAGCACCTTCCCTCTCGGGGAGAGCTCCTACAATGAGCAGTTCTTC. This codes for CASTFPLGESSYNEQFF.